The 28 T cell receptor beta chains in this list originate from one sample, sequenced in a study of blood T cell repertoires in COVID-19. Profiling relied on immunoSEQ multiplex PCR, and the TCRdb table lists in-frame clones only, not all of them. This sample has under 500,000 clones, with about 89% found just once. Sequences were obtained from peripheral blood. These receptors originate from a woman younger than 45 with acute or convalescent COVID-19.

The J gene is TRBJ1-5, the V gene TRBV7-6; the match to TRBD1 covers 9 bases. The trim removed 5 bases at V and 2 bases at J, leaving 4 bases unmatched. From germline, CDR1 is SGHVS and CDR2 FNYEAQ. The length of the CDR3 is 15 residues. The CDR3, as DNA: TGTGCCAGCAGCCAGGGACAGGGTGGCAATCAGCCCCAGCATTTT. It specifies CASSQGQGGNQPQHF.

J is TRBJ1-5 and V is TRBV20-1; the D gene is possibly TRBD1 (5 bases). The CDR3 totals 14 residues. Germline V CDR1 and CDR2: DFQATT, SNEGSKA (reference sequence). The germline V and J ends were trimmed by 3 bases and 2 bases, with 11 bases remaining between them. CDR3 sequence: CSASISGGNQPQHF. CDR3 nucleotides: TGCAGTGCTAGTATTTCGGGGGGCAATCAGCCCCAGCATTTT.

The chain recombines TRBV14 with TRBJ2-7; maybe TRBD1 (5 bases). Per germline, CDR1 SGHDN and CDR2 FVKESK. This CDR3 contains 14 residues. V dropped 1 base and J dropped 1 base, with 8 bases sitting between them. CDR3: CASSQATGSYEQYF. CDR3 in DNA: TGTGCCAGCAGCCAAGCAACAGGATCCTACGAGCAGTACTTC.

The chain couples TRBV4-2 to TRBJ2-7, with 10 bases that match TRBD2. CDR1 is LGHNA, CDR2 YNFKEQ, per germline. This CDR3 is 15 amino acids long. The ends lost 0 bases at V and 2 bases at J; junction bases unmatched: 1. The CDR3 region is CASSQDGTSAYEQYF. The CDR3 bases are TGTGCCAGCAGCCAAGACGGGACTAGCGCCTACGAGCAGTACTTC.

This clone has a single count. The chain links TRBV5-4 to TRBJ1-6; D gene unclear. The CDR3 is 13 amino acids. The germline gives CDR1 SGHNT, CDR2 YYREEE (reference sequence). Trimming took 10 bases from V and 0 from J, leaving 8 bases between them. DNA for the CDR3: TGTGCCTTGGGGAGCTCCTATAATTCACCCCTCCACTTT. It codes for CALGSSYNSPLHF.

The chain has TRBV2 and TRBJ2-7; 8 positions match TRBD1. Germline-derived CDR1 and CDR2 are SNHLY and FYNNEI. The ends lost 8 bases at V and 0 bases at J; junction bases unmatched: 3. The CDR3 length is 13 residues. As DNA, the CDR3 is TGTGCCAGCCGACAGGGGAGCTCCTACGAGCAGTACTTC. Protein sequence: CASRQGSSYEQYF.

The J gene is TRBJ2-3, the V gene TRBV14; unclear D gene. Per the germline V gene, CDR1 is SGHDN and CDR2 is FVKESK. The V and J ends lost 1 base and 14 bases respectively, with 13 bases between them. CDR3 length: 12 amino acids. As DNA, the CDR3 is TGTGCCAGCAGCCAAGGAAGCGCAAGGAGGTATTTT. This sequence encodes CASSQGSARRYF.

The rearrangement joins TRBV7-8 to TRBJ2-7; D ambiguous. Germline assignment: CDR1 SGHVS and CDR2 FQNEAQ. The CDR3 covers 12 residues. Trimming pared 1 base from V and 3 bases from J, leaving 4 bases between. The CDR3 spells CASSLVGYEQYF. The CDR3 DNA follows: TGTGCCAGCAGCTTAGTCGGCTACGAGCAGTACTTC. The entire variable domain, with the rest obtained from reference TRBV7-8 and TRBJ2-7, is as follows: GAGVSQSPRYKVAKRGQDVALRCDPISGHVSLFWYQQALGQGPEFLTYFQNEAQLDKSGLPSDRFFAERPEGSVSTLKIQRTQQEDSAVYLCASSLVGYEQYFGPGTRLTVT.

This rearrangement joins TRBV15 to TRBJ1-5; 8 bases line up with TRBD1. V lost 1 base to trimming and J lost 4 bases; unmatched junction nucleotides: 0. The germline V gene has CDR1 LNHNV and CDR2 YYDKDF (reference sequence). This CDR3 region has 14 residues. In nucleotides, the CDR3 is TGTGCCACCAGCAGAGGGACAGGGAATCAGCCCCAGCATTTT. Its protein product is CATSRGTGNQPQHF. The complete variable domain, with remaining parts taken from reference TRBV15 and TRBJ1-5, reads DAMVIQNPRYQVTQFGKPVTLSCSQTLNHNVMYWYQQKSSQAPKLLFHYYDKDFNNEADTPDNFQSRRPNTSFCFLDIRSPGLGDTAMYLCATSRGTGNQPQHFGDGTRLSIL.

The chain links TRBV5-1 to TRBJ2-7, with D perhaps matching TRBD1 (6 bases). Looked up from germline, CDR1 is SGHRS and CDR2 is YFSETQ. The CDR3 has 14 residues. V was pared by 2 bases and J by 3 bases, with 12 bases between. CDR3 nucleotide sequence: TGCGCCAGCAGCTTTTCTTCAGGGGTCTACGAGCAGTACTTC. Its protein is CASSFSSGVYEQYF.

The chain couples TRBV3-1 (or the pseudogene TRBV3-2) to TRBJ1-2; no clear D. The CDR3 length is 11 residues. V was trimmed by 4 bases and J by 3 bases, leaving 3 bases between them. Germline values: CDR1 LGHDT, CDR2 YNNKEL (reference sequence). CDR3 nucleotide sequence: TGTGCCAGCAGCCGCGACTATGGCTACACCTTC. Its protein product is CASSRDYGYTF.

The J gene is TRBJ2-2, the V gene TRBV6-5, with D possibly being TRBD2 (5 bases). CDR1 and CDR2 (germline): MNHEY, SVGAGI. Trimming took 7 bases from V and 1 from J, leaving 10 bases between them. This CDR3 region has 14 residues. The CDR3 here is CASMDSLNTGELFF. As DNA, the CDR3 is TGTGCCAGCATGGACTCCTTGAACACCGGGGAGCTGTTTTTT.

This chain uses TRBV24-1 with TRBJ2-1; 7 bases are shared with TRBD2. Germline V lookup: CDR1 KGHDR, CDR2 SFDVKD. The V gene end was trimmed by 0 bases and the J gene end by 5 bases; junction bases not matched to a gene: 9. The CDR3 loop spans 17 amino acids. The CDR3 region has the DNA TGTGCCACCAGTGATTTGGGGGGGGGAGGACTAAACAATGAGCAGTTCTTC. It yields the protein CATSDLGGGGLNNEQFF.

This clone showed up just once. The V and J genes are TRBV11-2 and TRBJ2-5; TRBD2 matches at 12 bases. V was clipped by 0 bases and J by 1 base; unmatched bases: 0. This CDR3 region has 16 residues. Germline CDR1 reads SGHAT; CDR2 reads FQNNGV. The chain's CDR3 is CASSLELAGGQETQYF. The CDR3 bases are TGTGCCAGCAGCTTAGAACTAGCGGGGGGCCAAGAGACCCAGTACTTC.

The chain is built from TRBV14 and TRBJ1-1; 7 bases fit TRBD1. V lost 0 bases and J lost 1; bases outside the gene matches: 5. The CDR3 totals 16 residues. CDR1 is SGHDN, CDR2 FVKESK, per germline. The CDR3 is CASSQDWGQRNTEAFF. Here the CDR3 DNA reads TGTGCCAGCAGCCAAGATTGGGGACAGAGGAACACTGAAGCTTTCTTT.

The chain uses TRBV5-1 and TRBJ1-1, with D unresolved. Per the germline V gene, CDR1 is SGHRS and CDR2 is YFSETQ. V was clipped by 1 base and J by 0 bases, with 13 bases between them. The CDR3 loop spans 16 amino acids. The CDR3 sequence: CASSLSVGGVNTEAFF. The CDR3 region has the DNA TGCGCCAGCAGCTTGTCTGTGGGCGGGGTGAACACTGAAGCTTTCTTT.

In DNA form, the CDR3 reads TGTGCCAGCAGCCCCCCGGGTAAAGCTGGAAACACCATATATTTT. Translating gives CASSPPGKAGNTIYF. V is TRBV9 and J is TRBJ1-3; D is ambiguous. The CDR3 length is 15 residues. Per the germline V gene, CDR1 is SGDLS and CDR2 is YYNGEE. Trimming stripped 4 bases from V and 2 bases from J, with 13 bases between.

The chain couples TRBV5-1 to TRBJ2-4; D is ambiguous. The CDR3 runs to 14 residues. Deletions cut 0 bases from V and 0 bases from J, with 4 bases between. Germline V gene data show CDR1 as SGHRS and CDR2 as YFSETQ. This chain's CDR3 is CASSLAGAKNIQYF. For the CDR3, the DNA is TGCGCCAGCAGCTTGGCCGGAGCCAAAAACATTCAGTACTTC.

The V gene is TRBV12-3 or TRBV12-4, the J gene TRBJ2-7; D is unclear. Trimming pared 5 bases from V and 3 bases from J, leaving 8 bases between. The CDR3 totals 12 residues. CDR3 in DNA: TGTGCCAGCAGTCCTAACAGCTACGAGCAGTACTTC. It translates to CASSPNSYEQYF.

This chain uses TRBV18 with TRBJ2-3; D is ambiguous. CDR1 and CDR2 (germline): KGHSH, LQKENI. Trimming took off 4 bases at V and 3 bases at J, with 5 bases between the two ends. This CDR3 region has 12 residues. This chain's CDR3 is CASSLQTDTQYF. The DNA of the CDR3 is TGTGCCAGCTCACTCCAAACAGATACGCAGTATTTT. The full variable domain, rest sourced from reference TRBV18 and TRBJ2-3, is NAGVMQNPRHLVRRRGQEARLRCSPMKGHSHVYWYRQLPEEGLKFMVYLQKENIIDESGMPKERFSAEFPKEGPSILRIQQVVRGDSAAYFCASSLQTDTQYFGPGTRLTVL.

V and J are TRBV19 and TRBJ2-2; a possible D gene is TRBD2 (6 bases). From germline, CDR1 is LNHDA and CDR2 SQIVND (reference sequence). V gave up 7 bases and J gave up 2 bases, with 17 bases separating them. The CDR3 has 16 residues. CDR3 sequence: CASTSRGAGNTGELFF. The CDR3 DNA follows: TGTGCCAGTACCAGCCGAGGGGCGGGAAACACCGGGGAGCTGTTTTTT.

The chain is built from TRBV25-1 and TRBJ1-1; D perhaps matches TRBD1 (6 bases). V shed 2 bases and J shed 7 bases, with 23 bases lying between them. Germline loops: CDR1 MGHDK, CDR2 SYGVNS. The CDR3 is made up of 17 amino acids. The CDR3 coding sequence is TGTGCCAGCAGTGAAGAAAACAGGGTGAAGAGTGTGGGTGAAGCTTTCTTT. It yields the protein CASSEENRVKSVGEAFF.

This sequence joins TRBV30 and TRBJ2-7, with D perhaps TRBD2 (6 bases). The V gene lost 4 bases and the J gene lost 0 bases, with 10 bases spanning the gap. Germline V gives CDR1 GTSNPN, CDR2 SVGIG (reference sequence). The CDR3 runs to 13 residues. As DNA, the CDR3 is TGTGCCTGGACTCTCGGGAGCTCCTACGAGCAGTACTTC. Translating gives CAWTLGSSYEQYF.

A single count supports this clone. The chain carries TRBV28 and TRBJ1-2, with TRBD1 identical over 10 bases. Germline-derived CDR1 and CDR2 are MDHEN and SYDVKM. The CDR3 consists of 15 residues. V gave up 9 bases and J gave up 5 bases; unmatched junction bases: 12. Here the CDR3 reads CASTSPSGQGYGYTF. CDR3 coding DNA: TGTGCCAGTACTTCACCATCGGGACAGGGGTATGGCTACACCTTC.

V gene TRBV11-2 combines with J gene TRBJ2-7; TRBD2 matches at 7 bases. Germline CDR1 reads SGHAT; CDR2 reads FQNNGV. The CDR3 length is 14 residues. V lost 0 bases, J lost 4 bases, and 3 bases stayed unmatched. In nucleotides, the CDR3 is TGTGCCAGCAGCTTAGATGGGGGGGAATACGAGCAGTACTTC. It codes for CASSLDGGEYEQYF.

The chain has TRBV2 and TRBJ1-1; perhaps TRBD1 as D (6 bases). V shed 6 bases and J shed 4 bases, with 15 bases lying between them. CDR1 and CDR2 from the germline V gene are SNHLY and FYNNEI. The CDR3 is made up of 14 amino acids. The CDR3 DNA reads as TGTGCCAGCAGATACAGGGAGGGGATCACTGAAGCTTTCTTT. Amino acids: CASRYREGITEAFF.

J is TRBJ1-3 and V is TRBV7-3; D uncertain. CDR3 length: 17 residues. V was cut by 1 base and J by 0 bases, with 13 bases left in between. The germline V gene has CDR1 SGHTA and CDR2 FQGTGA. The CDR3 nucleotides are TGTGCCAGCAGCTTAAACAGTCCGCTTAGCTCTGGAAACACCATATATTTT. It encodes CASSLNSPLSSGNTIYF. Variable domain in full (rest from reference TRBV7-3 and TRBJ1-3): GAGVSQTPSNKVTEKGKYVELRCDPISGHTALYWYRQSLGQGPEFLIYFQGTGAADDSGLPNDRFFAVRPEGSVSTLKIQRTERGDSAVYLCASSLNSPLSSGNTIYFGEGSWLTVV.

V and J are TRBV19 and TRBJ2-4; a weak D match, TRBD1 (6 bases). The germline CDR1 and CDR2 sequences are LNHDA and SQIVND (reference sequence). V was shortened by 6 bases and J by 5 bases, with 17 bases between the two germline ends. This CDR3 contains 15 residues. DNA for the CDR3: TGTGCCAGTAGCCTCCAGGGGATGGCGGAAAACATTCAGTACTTC. The encoded protein is CASSLQGMAENIQYF.